These T cell receptor beta chains were read from a single sample in a study of blood T cell repertoires in COVID-19. Profiling relied on immunoSEQ multiplex PCR, and the TCRdb table lists in-frame clones only, not all of them. The sample contains roughly 190,000 clones, approximately 84% of which appear only once. Specimen: PBMCs or T cells enriched from blood (not recorded which). Source of these receptors: a woman in her twenties or thirties who had recovered from COVID-19. Both conserved end residues are part of each CDR3. The D gene is left open where the match is weak. The size of a clone is reported for some rows only, either as once, few or many, or as a class for expanded clones.

D gene: -
V gene: TRBV29-1
J gene: TRBJ2-5
clone size: -
CDR3 DNA: TGCAGCGTGACACAAGAGACCCAGTACTTC
CDR3 protein: CSVTQETQYF

D gene: -
V gene: TRBV27
J gene: TRBJ1-2
clone size: once
CDR3 DNA: TGTGCCAGCAGGCCGAGCGACAGCCCGAACTATGGCTACACCTTC
CDR3 protein: CASRPSDSPNYGYTF

D gene: -
V gene: TRBV30
J gene: TRBJ2-5
clone size: -
CDR3 DNA: TGTGCCTGGAGTGTACTTCGACTACCTCAAGAGACCCAGTACTTC
CDR3 protein: CAWSVLRLPQETQYF

D gene: -
V gene: TRBV28
J gene: TRBJ1-6
clone size: -
CDR3 DNA: TGTGCCAGCAGTTCTCCGGGGAAGGGTTCACCCCTCCACTTT
CDR3 protein: CASSSPGKGSPLHF

D gene: TRBD1
V gene: TRBV5-5
J gene: TRBJ2-7
clone size: once
CDR3 DNA: TGTGCCAGCAGGACCGGGACAGGGCGCTACGAGCAGTACTTC
CDR3 protein: CASRTGTGRYEQYF

D gene: TRBD1
V gene: TRBV6-5
J gene: TRBJ2-3
clone size: -
CDR3 DNA: TGTGCCAGCAGTTACGTTACAGGGGCCTTAGATACGCAGTATTTT
CDR3 protein: CASSYVTGALDTQYF

D gene: -
V gene: TRBV3-1/TRBV3-2
J gene: TRBJ1-2
clone size: -
CDR3 DNA: TGTGCCAGCAGCCAAGCTGGCTACCGGAGCACTGACTATGGCTACACCTTC
CDR3 protein: CASSQAGYRSTDYGYTF

D gene: -
V gene: TRBV15
J gene: TRBJ1-6
clone size: -
CDR3 DNA: TGTGCCACCAGCCTCAATACAGGGCCGGGCTCACCCCTCCACTTT
CDR3 protein: CATSLNTGPGSPLHF

D gene: -
V gene: TRBV5-6
J gene: TRBJ2-7
clone size: -
CDR3 DNA: TGTGCCAGCAGCTTGGGAAGGGGGACCTTAGTTTACGAGCAGTACTTC
CDR3 protein: CASSLGRGTLVYEQYF

D gene: -
V gene: TRBV5-1
J gene: TRBJ1-6
clone size: -
CDR3 DNA: TGCGCCAGCAGCTTGGCGGGGGTTGGTAATTCACCCCTCCACTTT
CDR3 protein: CASSLAGVGNSPLHF

D gene: -
V gene: TRBV3-1/TRBV3-2
J gene: TRBJ1-2
clone size: -
CDR3 DNA: TGTGCCAGCAGCCAAGTAAGCGGCCCCATGAACTATGGCTACACCTTC
CDR3 protein: CASSQVSGPMNYGYTF

D gene: TRBD2
V gene: TRBV7-9
J gene: TRBJ2-1
clone size: -
CDR3 DNA: TGTGCCAGCAGCACCCTCCTAGCGGGAGTTACCAATGAGCAGTTCTTC
CDR3 protein: CASSTLLAGVTNEQFF

D gene: -
V gene: TRBV19
J gene: TRBJ1-3
clone size: -
CDR3 DNA: TGTGCCAGTGGAGACGGTCGGAGTTCTGGAAACACCATATATTTT
CDR3 protein: CASGDGRSSGNTIYF

D gene: -
V gene: TRBV19
J gene: TRBJ1-3
clone size: -
CDR3 DNA: TGTGCCAGTAGTACCCCAGGGGTGAAATCTGGAAACACCATATATTTT
CDR3 protein: CASSTPGVKSGNTIYF

D gene: -
V gene: TRBV7-2
J gene: TRBJ2-7
clone size: -
CDR3 DNA: TGTGCCAGCAGCTTAGTTACAGCTATTCCTGGGGAGCAGTACTTC
CDR3 protein: CASSLVTAIPGEQYF

D gene: TRBD2
V gene: TRBV24-1
J gene: TRBJ2-1
clone size: once
CDR3 DNA: TGTGCCACCAGGGGGACTAGCGGGAATCGATACAATGAGCAGTTCTTC
CDR3 protein: CATRGTSGNRYNEQFF

D gene: -
V gene: TRBV5-1
J gene: TRBJ1-3
clone size: -
CDR3 DNA: TGCGCCAGCAGCTGGAGCCTGGGGGGTACTGGAAACACCATATATTTT
CDR3 protein: CASSWSLGGTGNTIYF

D gene: TRBD1
V gene: TRBV28
J gene: TRBJ2-7
clone size: -
CDR3 DNA: TGTGCCAGCAGACAGGGGGCGAGGTTAAACGAGCAGTACTTC
CDR3 protein: CASRQGARLNEQYF

D gene: -
V gene: TRBV20-1
J gene: TRBJ1-1
clone size: once
CDR3 DNA: TGCAGTGCCCTACTGAACACTGAAGCTTTCTTT
CDR3 protein: CSALLNTEAFF

D gene: -
V gene: TRBV18
J gene: TRBJ1-1
clone size: -
CDR3 DNA: TGTGCCAGCTCATCTACCCGGTCGCCCTGGGCTTTCTTT
CDR3 protein: CASSSTRSPWAFF

D gene: TRBD1
V gene: TRBV3-1/TRBV3-2
J gene: TRBJ2-5
clone size: -
CDR3 DNA: TGTGCCAGCAGCCAACGACAGGGTCTGGGAGAGACCCAGTACTTC
CDR3 protein: CASSQRQGLGETQYF

D gene: -
V gene: TRBV6-5
J gene: TRBJ1-3
clone size: -
CDR3 DNA: TGTGCCAGCAGTTACGATACGCTAGGAAACACCATATATTTT
CDR3 protein: CASSYDTLGNTIYF

D gene: -
V gene: TRBV4-1
J gene: TRBJ1-2
clone size: -
CDR3 DNA: TGCGCCAGCAGCCAGGACATAACGCCCAGTGGCTACACCTTC
CDR3 protein: CASSQDITPSGYTF

D gene: TRBD1
V gene: TRBV30
J gene: TRBJ1-1
clone size: -
CDR3 DNA: TGTGCCTGGAGTGACGGACAGGGGCATTCAGCTTTCTTT
CDR3 protein: CAWSDGQGHSAFF

D gene: -
V gene: TRBV7-9
J gene: TRBJ1-6
clone size: -
CDR3 DNA: TGTGCCAGCAGCTTCGGGGATAATTCACCCCTCCACTTT
CDR3 protein: CASSFGDNSPLHF

D gene: TRBD1
V gene: TRBV10-3
J gene: TRBJ1-1
clone size: -
CDR3 DNA: TGTGCCATCAGAAAAGAACCCCCGGGACAGCCAGAAGCTTTCTTT
CDR3 protein: CAIRKEPPGQPEAFF

D gene: -
V gene: TRBV19
J gene: TRBJ1-2
clone size: -
CDR3 DNA: TGTGCCAGTAGAGACCCCGGACGGGAATATGGCTACACCTTC
CDR3 protein: CASRDPGREYGYTF

D gene: -
V gene: TRBV19
J gene: TRBJ2-2
clone size: once
CDR3 DNA: TGTGCCAGTAGTATAGTAGTTGCCGGGGAGCTGTTTTTT
CDR3 protein: CASSIVVAGELFF

D gene: -
V gene: TRBV30
J gene: TRBJ1-1
clone size: -
CDR3 DNA: TGTGCCTGGAGGCGAAGGGGGTGGAACACTGAAGCTTTCTTT
CDR3 protein: CAWRRRGWNTEAFF

D gene: TRBD1
V gene: TRBV28
J gene: TRBJ2-6
clone size: -
CDR3 DNA: TGTGCCAGCAGTGATACCCTGGGACAGGGAAGCTCTGGGGCCAACGTCCTGACTTTC
CDR3 protein: CASSDTLGQGSSGANVLTF

D gene: TRBD2
V gene: TRBV9
J gene: TRBJ2-3
clone size: -
CDR3 DNA: TGTGCCAGCAGCGCCTTCCAGCGGGGGGTCACAGATACGCAGTATTTT
CDR3 protein: CASSAFQRGVTDTQYF

D gene: -
V gene: TRBV30
J gene: TRBJ1-3
clone size: once
CDR3 DNA: TGTGCCTTGGGCCAGGAGGGGACCGCTCCTGGAAACACCATATATTTT
CDR3 protein: CALGQEGTAPGNTIYF

D gene: TRBD1
V gene: TRBV7-2
J gene: TRBJ1-4
clone size: few
CDR3 DNA: TGTGCCAGCACCGGGGACAGGGTGGGTGAAAAACTGTTTTTT
CDR3 protein: CASTGDRVGEKLFF

D gene: TRBD2
V gene: TRBV7-6
J gene: TRBJ2-1
clone size: -
CDR3 DNA: TGTGCCAGCAGCTTAGAAAGCGGGGGCTCCTACAATGAGCAGTTCTTC
CDR3 protein: CASSLESGGSYNEQFF

D gene: TRBD1
V gene: TRBV6-5
J gene: TRBJ1-1
clone size: -
CDR3 DNA: TGTGCCAGCAGTTACTCGAGACAGGGGTGGACTGAAGCTTTCTTT
CDR3 protein: CASSYSRQGWTEAFF

D gene: -
V gene: TRBV10-3
J gene: TRBJ1-4
clone size: -
CDR3 DNA: TGTGCCATCAGTGCAGGTACTAATGAAAAACTGTTTTTT
CDR3 protein: CAISAGTNEKLFF

D gene: -
V gene: TRBV5-1
J gene: TRBJ2-1
clone size: -
CDR3 DNA: TGCGCCAGCAGCTTCCTAGCACAGAACAATGAGCAGTTCTTC
CDR3 protein: CASSFLAQNNEQFF

D gene: -
V gene: TRBV7-9
J gene: TRBJ1-2
clone size: -
CDR3 DNA: TGTGCCAGCAGCCTGGACAGTTACTATGGCTACACCTTC
CDR3 protein: CASSLDSYYGYTF

D gene: TRBD1
V gene: TRBV13
J gene: TRBJ1-6
clone size: -
CDR3 DNA: TGTGCCAGCAGCTCCCGGGACAGGGATTCACCCCTCCACTTT
CDR3 protein: CASSSRDRDSPLHF

D gene: -
V gene: TRBV3-1/TRBV3-2
J gene: TRBJ1-6
clone size: once
CDR3 DNA: TGTGCCAGCAGCCTCAAGATCGGGGGAGGGGCTTCACCCCTCCACTTT
CDR3 protein: CASSLKIGGGASPLHF

D gene: TRBD2
V gene: TRBV3-1/TRBV3-2
J gene: TRBJ2-5
clone size: -
CDR3 DNA: TGTGCCAGCAGCCAACCGGGAGGGACCTTGGAGACCCAGTACTTC
CDR3 protein: CASSQPGGTLETQYF

D gene: TRBD1
V gene: TRBV5-4
J gene: TRBJ2-6
clone size: -
CDR3 DNA: TGTGCCAGCAGCAAAGGGACAGTCAGCTCTGGGGCCAACGTCCTGACTTTC
CDR3 protein: CASSKGTVSSGANVLTF

D gene: TRBD2
V gene: TRBV7-6
J gene: TRBJ2-5
clone size: -
CDR3 DNA: TGTGCCAGCAGCCATCTTGGACTAGCGGGCAACTTGGATGGGGAGACCCAGTACTTC
CDR3 protein: CASSHLGLAGNLDGETQYF

D gene: TRBD1
V gene: TRBV19
J gene: TRBJ1-4
clone size: once
CDR3 DNA: TGTGCCAGTAGGGACAGGGTGCTTGCAACTAATGAAAAACTGTTTTTT
CDR3 protein: CASRDRVLATNEKLFF

D gene: TRBD1
V gene: TRBV30
J gene: TRBJ1-5
clone size: -
CDR3 DNA: TGTGCCTGGGGTGACAGGGGAAGCAATCAGCCCCAGCATTTT
CDR3 protein: CAWGDRGSNQPQHF

D gene: TRBD1
V gene: TRBV4-1
J gene: TRBJ2-7
clone size: -
CDR3 DNA: TGCGCCAGCAGCCAGGCCGGGACAGGGGTCTACGAGCAGTACTTC
CDR3 protein: CASSQAGTGVYEQYF

D gene: TRBD2
V gene: TRBV19
J gene: TRBJ2-1
clone size: -
CDR3 DNA: TGTGCCAGTAGGGTCGGGACTAGCGGGTGGAATGAGCAGTTCTTC
CDR3 protein: CASRVGTSGWNEQFF

D gene: TRBD1
V gene: TRBV11-1
J gene: TRBJ1-5
clone size: -
CDR3 DNA: TGTGCCAGCAGCAAGGACAGGGAGCAGCCCCAGCATTTT
CDR3 protein: CASSKDREQPQHF

D gene: -
V gene: TRBV5-1
J gene: TRBJ1-1
clone size: -
CDR3 DNA: TGCGCCAGCAGCTTGGTGCAGGCCGTGACAAACACTGAAGCTTTCTTT
CDR3 protein: CASSLVQAVTNTEAFF

D gene: TRBD2
V gene: TRBV6-4
J gene: TRBJ2-3
clone size: -
CDR3 DNA: TGTGCCAGCAGGAGTACTAGCGGGAGCCCAGATACGCAGTATTTT
CDR3 protein: CASRSTSGSPDTQYF

D gene: -
V gene: TRBV11-2
J gene: TRBJ1-2
clone size: -
CDR3 DNA: TGTGCCAGCAGCTTAGGCCCCGGCGGCTATGGCTACACCTTC
CDR3 protein: CASSLGPGGYGYTF